Given below is one TCR beta chain in context. The sample belongs to a study of early T cells in non-severe SARS-CoV-2 infection. After removal of 4 bases from V and 2 bases from J, the junction contained 13 bases not matched to a gene. This CDR3 contains 17 residues. Germline V gives CDR1 MDHEN, CDR2 SYDVKM. TCRdb passed the 5' RACE reads through MiXCR, listing each CDR3 protein once. The repertoire holds fewer than 120,000 distinct CDR3 sequences, with around 12% as singletons. This chain links TRBV28 with TRBJ1-1; 7 bases fit TRBD1. The receptor comes from an adult who was a healthcare worker with PCR-confirmed SARS-CoV-2 infection or an uninfected control (not recorded which). Source: whole blood, taken at baseline. The CDR3 sequence: CASSSHPVRGSNTEAFF. DNA for the CDR3: TGTGCCAGCAGTTCCCACCCGGTCAGGGGGTCTAACACTGAAGCTTTCTTT.